Listed here is a single TCR beta chain. Original processing methods: Reference gene primer amplification gave estimated nucleated cell counts. Produced via immunoSEQ multiplex PCR; TCRdb's table is partial and in-frame only. That table is the source of V, J and clone size, and D and trimming were worked out from the DNA. The sample includes 100,000 to 150,000 clones, approximately 83% of them seen just once. Germline CDR1 LGHDT, CDR2 YNNKEL (reference sequence). Trimming took 5 bases from V and 9 from J; bases not matched to a gene: 8. The CDR3 length is 14 residues. The entry originates in a study of blood T cell repertoires in COVID-19. Study as a whole: Samples taken during acute and convalescent COVID-19 were collected in the United States, Italy and Spain. The analysed material was cDNA or gDNA that came from T cells, B-cell-depleted T cells, or PBMCs.

The sample consisted of peripheral blood. The chain is built from TRBV3-1 (or the pseudogene TRBV3-2) and TRBJ2-1, with TRBD1 identical over 9 bases. This receptor was taken from a woman between 50 and 59 years old with acute or convalescent COVID-19. CDR3: CASSSRDRAPEQFF. The CDR3 bases are TGTGCCAGCAGCAGTCGGGACAGGGCCCCTGAGCAGTTCTTC.